A single sample is the source of the 26 T cell receptor beta chains below, sequenced in a study of identifying expanded T cells in peripheral blood. Only in-frame clones appear in the TCRdb table, and some are missing; sequencing was by immunoSEQ multiplex PCR. The table includes fewer than 85,000 clones, around nine tenths detected once. Sequencing input: blood. The source of these receptors is a person aged 18 to 70 in good health.

This chain joins TRBV6-5 and TRBJ1-1; D is uncertain. In germline, CDR1 is MNHEY, CDR2 SVGAGI. The CDR3 runs to 13 residues. V was clipped by 6 bases and J by 4 bases, with 12 bases between them. Written as DNA, the CDR3 is TGTGCCAGCAGCTCCGAGCGAATCACTGAAGCTTTCTTT. Translated, it gives CASSSERITEAFF.

This chain joins TRBV6-1 and TRBJ2-1, with 7 bases lining up with TRBD2. Losses at the gene ends were 6 bases for V and 3 bases for J; bases not matched to a gene: 8. This CDR3 contains 15 residues. CDR1 is MNHNS, CDR2 SASEGT, per germline. This CDR3 is CASRSTSRDYNEQFF. The CDR3 DNA follows: TGTGCCAGCAGGTCGACTAGCCGTGACTACAATGAGCAGTTCTTC.

This clone appeared a single time. This rearrangement joins TRBV28 to TRBJ2-5; no reliable D call. V was pared by 6 bases and J by 5 bases, with 13 bases between. Germline loops: CDR1 MDHEN, CDR2 SYDVKM. The CDR3 has 13 residues. The CDR3 loop reads CASRVSGIETQYF. CDR3 nucleotides: TGTGCCAGCAGGGTCTCAGGTATCGAGACCCAGTACTTC.

This clone was seen only once. This sequence joins TRBV5-1 and TRBJ2-3; D unresolved. V was cut by 0 bases and J by 0 bases, with 8 bases left in between. The CDR3 sequence is 15 residues long. Germline CDR1 SGHRS, CDR2 YFSETQ. In nucleotides, the CDR3 is TGCGCCAGCAGCTTGGTTAGGCCGAGCACAGATACGCAGTATTTT. Translation gives CASSLVRPSTDTQYF.

This chain connects TRBV1 to TRBJ2-4; no DNA check was done on the table's D call, TRBD2. TRBV1 is noted as a pseudogene. This CDR3 region has 16 residues. The CDR3 is CTSSLPERRAKNIQYF. As DNA, the CDR3 is TGCACCAGCAGCCTTCCCGAGCGGAGAGCCAAAAACATTCAGTACTTC.

This chain links TRBV10-3 with TRBJ2-2; TRBD2 might be the D (6 bases). The CDR3 has 14 residues. V dropped 7 bases and J dropped 3 bases, with 12 bases sitting between them. Germline V gene data show CDR1 as ENHRY and CDR2 as SYGVKD. The CDR3 reads CAITSSSDTGELFF. In DNA, the CDR3 is TGTGCCATCACCTCGTCTAGCGACACCGGGGAGCTGTTTTTT.

The V and J genes are TRBV19 and TRBJ2-7, with 7 bases fitting TRBD1. The junction had 9 bases not matched to a gene; V was cut back by 6 bases and J by 4 bases. CDR1 is LNHDA, CDR2 SQIVND, per germline (reference sequence). This CDR3 spans 14 amino acids. The CDR3 sequence: CASSKTGLLYEQYF. CDR3 DNA sequence: TGTGCCAGTAGCAAGACAGGGTTGCTTTACGAGCAGTACTTC.

This CDR3 reads CASSPIQAIQYF. The CDR3 DNA follows: TGTGCCAGCAGCCCTATACAGGCCATTCAGTACTTC. J is TRBJ2-4 and V is TRBV7-2, with a weak D call TRBD1 (5 bases). The CDR3 has 12 residues. Germline CDR1 and CDR2: SGHTA and FQGNSA. The V gene lost 5 bases and the J gene lost 9 bases, with 11 bases spanning the gap.

The chain couples TRBV13 to TRBJ2-7, with D maybe TRBD1 (6 bases). CDR3 length equals 14 residues. Per germline, CDR1 PRHDT and CDR2 FYEKMQ (reference sequence). Trimming pared 3 bases from V and 0 bases from J, leaving 9 bases between. The CDR3: CASSFTGSSYEQYF. The DNA for the CDR3 is TGTGCCAGCAGCTTTACAGGGAGCTCCTACGAGCAGTACTTC.

V is TRBV13 and J is TRBJ1-3; D is undetermined. Germline assignment: CDR1 PRHDT and CDR2 FYEKMQ (reference sequence). The CDR3 runs 12 residues. Trimming removed 5 bases at V and 4 bases at J, with 6 bases between. The CDR3 spells CASSLRGNTIYF. CDR3 nucleotides: TGTGCCAGCAGCCTCCGAGGAAACACCATATATTTT.

The sample holds one count of this clone. The rearrangement links TRBV6-6 to TRBJ1-3, with D possibly matching TRBD1 (5 bases). Germline assignment: CDR1 MNHNY and CDR2 SVGAGI (reference sequence). The CDR3 runs to 16 residues. V dropped 6 bases and J dropped 3 bases, with 18 bases sitting between them. CDR3 in DNA: TGTGCCAGCAGCCCGCACCAGGGACTCCATGGAAACACCATATATTTT. This translates into CASSPHQGLHGNTIYF.

V gene TRBV2 combines with J gene TRBJ2-3; 8 bases line up with TRBD2. Germline V CDR1 and CDR2: SNHLY, FYNNEI. Trimming took 6 bases from V and 6 from J; bases not matched to a gene: 11. The CDR3 has 15 residues. The CDR3 DNA is TGTGCCAGCAGAGAAAGCGGGAGCCTCTTTGATACGCAGTATTTT. Amino acids: CASRESGSLFDTQYF.

This chain uses TRBV5-5 with TRBJ1-1, with D tentatively TRBD1 (5 bases). The V end was cut by 1 base, the J end by 2 bases, with 12 bases between. CDR1 SGHKS and CDR2 YYEKEE come from the germline V gene (reference sequence). The length of the CDR3 is 15 residues. The CDR3 nucleotides read TGTGCCAGCAGCTTGAGTGGGACGGGTAACACTGAAGCTTTCTTT. Its translation: CASSLSGTGNTEAFF.

With regard to this clone: At the DNA level, this CDR3 is encoded by other sequences in the same sample as well. This rearrangement joins TRBV7-2 to TRBJ2-5; 7 bases agree with TRBD2. Germline V gene lookup returns CDR1 SGHTA and CDR2 FQGNSA. V shed 5 bases, J shed 1 base, and the junction held 4 bases outside the gene matches. This CDR3 is 14 amino acids long. The CDR3 region is CASSIPSGQETQYF. The CDR3 coding sequence is TGTGCCAGCAGCATCCCTAGCGGCCAAGAGACCCAGTACTTC.

This chain connects TRBV2 to TRBJ2-1; 8 bases map to TRBD1. From germline, CDR1 is SNHLY and CDR2 FYNNEI. The V segment lost 2 bases and the J segment 7 bases; nucleotides outside the gene matches: 7. The CDR3 totals 15 residues. CDR3 sequence: CASSESLGQGNEQFF. The CDR3 DNA reads TGTGCCAGCAGTGAATCGTTAGGACAGGGAAATGAGCAGTTCTTC.

The chain employs TRBV20-1 and TRBJ2-7; D might be TRBD1 (5 bases). Germline V CDR1 and CDR2: DFQATT, SNEGSKA (reference sequence). V was clipped by 6 bases and J by 0 bases, with 6 bases between them. The CDR3 extends over 11 amino acids. The CDR3 DNA sequence: TGCAGTGCAGGGGACTCCTACGAGCAGTACTTC. Encoded protein: CSAGDSYEQYF.

This clone was found once. This chain uses TRBV29-1 with TRBJ2-1; 8 positions match TRBD2. V lost 8 bases and J lost 6; bases outside the gene matches: 6. CDR3 length: 12 residues. Germline CDR1 SQVTM, CDR2 ANQGSEA. This CDR3 reads CSTSGGLNEQFF. As DNA, the CDR3 is TGCAGCACGTCGGGGGGGCTCAATGAGCAGTTCTTC.

The V and J genes are TRBV10-3 and TRBJ1-2, with 8 positions matching TRBD1. V was pared by 2 bases and J by 4 bases, with 6 bases of the junction left unmatched. CDR3 length equals 15 residues. Germline CDR1 is ENHRY and CDR2 is SYGVKD. The DNA for the CDR3 is TGTGCCATCAGTGAGACCGACAGGGGTCCCTATGGCTACACCTTC. Its protein product is CAISETDRGPYGYTF.

This sequence joins TRBV7-8 and TRBJ1-5; 10 bases are shared with TRBD1. Germline trimming cut 2 bases from V and 2 bases from J; bases unmatched to any gene: 12. Looked up from germline, CDR1 is SGHVS and CDR2 is FQNEAQ. This CDR3 spans 19 amino acids. The CDR3 DNA follows: TGTGCCAGCAGCTTACTCTGGGGGACAGGGGTACTCGGCAATCAGCCCCAGCATTTT. This codes for CASSLLWGTGVLGNQPQHF. Filled out from reference TRBV7-8 and TRBJ1-5, the complete variable domain reads GAGVSQSPRYKVAKRGQDVALRCDPISGHVSLFWYQQALGQGPEFLTYFQNEAQLDKSGLPSDRFFAERPEGSVSTLKIQRTQQEDSAVYLCASSLLWGTGVLGNQPQHFGDGTRLSIL.

This chain joins TRBV2 and TRBJ2-1, with no clear D. The germline V and J ends were trimmed by 7 bases and 0 bases, with 10 bases remaining between them. CDR3 length equals 14 residues. Germline CDR1 is SNHLY and CDR2 is FYNNEI. The CDR3 here is CASTRARSYNEQFF. In nucleotides, the CDR3 is TGTGCCAGCACGAGAGCGCGCTCCTACAATGAGCAGTTCTTC.

The chain uses TRBV19 and TRBJ2-7; TRBD1 is a possible D gene (5 bases). The germline V gene encodes CDR1 LNHDA and CDR2 SQIVND (reference sequence). The CDR3 totals 15 residues. Trimming took off 1 base at V and 2 bases at J, with 12 bases between the two ends. This CDR3 is CASSIGAGWTYEQYF. The CDR3 DNA follows: TGTGCCAGTAGTATAGGAGCAGGGTGGACCTACGAGCAGTACTTC.

The V gene is TRBV28, the J gene TRBJ1-6; D gene ambiguous. The CDR3 contains 14 residues. Germline V gives CDR1 MDHEN, CDR2 SYDVKM. V was clipped by 6 bases and J by 14 bases, with 20 bases between them. The CDR3 loop reads CASSPPALVMTLHF. In nucleotides, the CDR3 is TGTGCCAGCAGCCCACCGGCGTTGGTTATGACCCTCCACTTT.

The V gene is TRBV4-3, the J gene TRBJ1-5; D not resolved. This CDR3 region has 13 residues. Between the trimmed V and J ends, which lost 4 bases and 1 base, there was a span of 5 bases. Germline-derived CDR1 and CDR2 are LGHNA and YSLEER. CDR3 loop: CASSPTSNQPQHF. In nucleotides, the CDR3 is TGCGCCAGCAGCCCCACAAGCAATCAGCCCCAGCATTTT.

Concerning this clone: Different DNA sequences within this sample yield the same CDR3. This chain joins TRBV30 and TRBJ2-3, with 8 bases that match TRBD1. V shed 1 base and J 4 bases; nucleotides not matched to a gene: 1. Germline V gene lookup returns CDR1 GTSNPN and CDR2 SVGIG (reference sequence). The CDR3 consists of 13 residues. The CDR3 loop is CAWSAGGADTQYF. The CDR3 DNA is TGTGCCTGGAGTGCAGGGGGCGCAGATACGCAGTATTTT.

The chain joins TRBV5-4 to TRBJ2-3; D might be TRBD1 (5 bases). The CDR3 runs 16 residues. The V gene's germline CDR1 is SGHNT and CDR2 YYREEE (reference sequence). The germline V and J ends were trimmed by 2 bases and 0 bases, with 13 bases remaining between them. The CDR3 DNA reads as TGTGCCAGCAGCTTAGTTGAGACAGATAGCACAGATACGCAGTATTTT. Its translation: CASSLVETDSTDTQYF.

The V and J genes are TRBV5-4 and TRBJ2-1; the D gene is possibly TRBD2 (5 bases). Trimming took off 0 bases at V and 8 bases at J, with 12 bases between the two ends. Germline V gene lookup returns CDR1 SGHNT and CDR2 YYREEE (reference sequence). The CDR3 loop spans 14 amino acids. This chain's CDR3 is CASSLDGGSDEQFF. DNA for the CDR3: TGTGCCAGCAGCTTGGATGGAGGTTCGGATGAGCAGTTCTTC.